This T cell receptor (beta chain) was captured by sequencing in a study of breast tumors, draining lymph nodes, adjacent tissues. V was cut by 4 bases and J by 3 bases, with 9 bases left in between. The CDR3 is made up of 12 amino acids. Germline V gene sequence: CDR1 SQVTM, CDR2 ANQGSEA. Points on this clonotype: No antigen is known for it.

The study, taken as a whole, reports: Tumors had less TCR diversity than lymph nodes, more than nontumor tissue. The data were judged consistent with most tumor T cells coming from lymph node and expanding in tumor.

Samples came from axillary lymph nodes draining the breast cancer. TCRdb analysed the multiplex PCR reads with MiXCR anew, one entry per CDR3 protein. The sample holds tens of thousands of distinct CDR3 sequences; approximately 29% are singletons and the top ten take roughly 8.1%. The chain couples TRBV29-1 to TRBJ1-2; TRBD1 might be the D (6 bases). This receptor was identified in a female donor with breast cancer. Some clones in this sample may be carry-over from other donors' samples. The specimen sequenced was axillary lymph node tissue. CDR3 nucleotide sequence: TGCAGCGTTGGACAGGAAGACTATGGCTACACCTTC. It yields the protein CSVGQEDYGYTF.